This entry is about one T cell receptor (beta chain). Its target is not known. The sample comes from a study of T cell repertoires in cytomegalovirus infection. Background on the study: Recently described HLA-C-restricted plus well-studied HLA-B-restricted CMV epitopes were used. The public TCR beta signatures pointed to both CMV infection and matching HLA type.

TCRdb itself ran the reads through MiXCR, one entry per CDR3 protein. The repertoire holds roughly 500,000 distinct CDR3 sequences, with under 45% as singletons. The CDR3 contains 16 residues. Trimming cost V 6 bases and J 5 bases, with 22 bases left between them. Germline CDR1 is LNHDA and CDR2 is SQIVND (reference sequence). General study findings and limits: What dominated the ex vivo response were HLA-C-restricted CMV-specific TCR beta clonotypes.

The chain couples TRBV19 to TRBJ2-5, with D perhaps TRBD1 (6 bases). This sequence originates from a human donor in good health (CMV status not recorded). Some clones in this sample may be carry-over from other donors' samples. The material was cultured PBMCs, obtained from culture after CMV antigen stimulation. Here the CDR3 reads CASSTAQNQGMETQYF. The CDR3 bases are TGTGCCAGTAGCACTGCCCAAAATCAGGGGATGGAGACCCAGTACTTC. Full variable domain (remainder filled in from reference TRBV19 and TRBJ2-5): DGGITQSPKYLFRKEGQNVTLSCEQNLNHDAMYWYRQDPGQGLRLIYYSQIVNDFQKGDIAEGYSVSREKKESFPLTVTSAQKNPTAFYLCASSTAQNQGMETQYFGPGTRLLVL.